A selection of T cell receptor beta chains follows, all from one sample in a study of molecular identifiers for immune sequencing clone quantification. TCRdb used MiXCR to reprocess the PCR reads, holding one entry per CDR3 protein. Counted here are 90,000 or so distinct CDR3 sequences, around a quarter occurring once; the ten biggest clones make up approximately 0.8%. Sample: naive CD8+ T cells from blood, with Jurkat cell RNA spiked in. The receptors originated from a human donor in good health. Some libraries in this study had Jurkat cell RNA spiked in. CDR3s include the opening cysteine and the closing phenylalanine or tryptophan. Each record gives: clone size, V gene, D gene, CDR3 protein. The D gene is left open where the match is weak. A clone size is listed for some rows: how often the clone was seen (once, few, many), or a class if it is expanded.

>few|TRBV6-2/TRBV6-3|TRBD1
CASTPDLWTGGNQPQHF
>few|TRBV6-2/TRBV6-3|.
CASSYGNEAFF
>many|TRBV6-5|TRBD2
CASSYSLAGVSGANVLTF
>many|TRBV7-2|TRBD2
CASSLAPLAGAYNEQFF
>.|TRBV27|.
CASSQGRVSYEQYF
>many|TRBV9|.
CASTEGGDGTEAFF
>.|TRBV7-6|.
CASSYLQGFGNTIYF
>few|TRBV19|.
CASSIEPGNLVTGELFF
>.|TRBV6-1|.
CASSEEGLLTGELFF
>.|TRBV12-3/TRBV12-4|TRBD1
CASRRGQGLTGANVPTF
>few|TRBV4-3|.
CASRRDNSPLHF